The source of this T cell receptor (beta chain) is a study of identical twins. In this sample, this clonotype turned up a few times. The CDR3 sequence is 14 residues long. Trimming cost V 5 bases and J 5 bases; bases outside gene matches: 7. Germline lookup yields CDR1 DFQATT and CDR2 SNEGSKA (reference sequence). Donors were all healthy Caucasians. A universal primer site was created by template switching, with the cDNA bearing unique molecular identifiers. TCRdb re-called the 5' RACE reads through MiXCR, storing one row per CDR3 protein. The sample consists of around 530,000 distinct CDR3 sequences, 13% to 15% of them appearing once. Separately, the same data were catalogued under a study of yellow fever vaccine responses in identical twins.

Material: CD4+ T cells sorted from blood. This clonotype was sampled from a woman in her late teens or twenties in good health. The chain has TRBV20-1 and TRBJ2-1, with 9 bases lining up with TRBD2. CDR3 bases: TGCAGTGCTCAACTAGCGGGCGTAGACAATGAGCAGTTCTTC. Residues: CSAQLAGVDNEQFF.